This T cell receptor (beta chain) was identified in a study of blood T cell repertoires in COVID-19 (dated by TCRdb to 2018 to 2020). Study-wide context: Samples covering the acute and convalescent phases of COVID-19 were provided by collaborators in the United States, Italy and Spain. The material from the prospective study consisted of cDNA or gDNA derived from T cells, B-cell-depleted T cells, or PBMCs. The dataset comprised deeply sampled blood TCRbeta repertoires from subjects exposed to, actively infected with, or recovered from COVID-19. The repertoires were released in a freely available public database meant as a resource for research on the immune response to SARS-CoV-2. The samples were drawn from the first 160 participants of the ongoing ImmuneRACE study and from some 1,300 subjects provided by 6 global collaborators. The sample metadata nearly always contained a de-identified subject ID, COVID-19 status, age in years and sex. Where HLA class I and class II types were available, the types were taken from metadata supplied by the sample provider, not from assay-based typing.

Paper-wide results and their limitations: Clinical and demographic metadata were provided uncurated, with the amount varying by source and participant.

CDR1 SQVTM and CDR2 ANQGSEA are derived from the germline V gene. The CDR3 spans 12 residues, from the cysteine through the phenylalanine. Of all the DNA, just the CDR3 is kept, 36 bases in frame from base 1. The junction shows trimming of 4 bases on V and 7 bases on J, plus 11 bases between the germline ends. TCRbeta CDR3 regions were amplified from genomic DNA by means of the immunoSEQ Assay, a bias-controlled multiplex PCR. The study's processing was this. The number of nucleated cells in each sample was estimated by amplification of reference gene primers within the assay. To quantify the absolute abundance of each unique TCRbeta CDR3 rearrangement, sequence reads were collapsed and filtered. Productive Simpson clonality was computed per sample as the square root of Simpson's diversity index over productive rearrangements. In TCRdb, the immuneACCESS table is reduced to in-frame sequences with V and J assigned. These tables do not hold every clone; where another copy was compared, an unresolved V gene accounts for under half, and the others remain unexplained. V, J and clone size are taken as reported in that table, and D and trimming were inferred from the DNA itself. This sample gives a few hundred thousand clones in total; roughly 82% of them show up just once. Around 2% of the sample lies in the top ten.

On this clone: Its binding antigen is unknown. Base-call qualities are not available, and no considerably larger clone is one nucleotide away.

Samples from volunteer blood donors who had recovered from COVID-19 were contributed by a second Seattle source. Whole blood was collected in K2EDTA tubes by collaborating institutions according to the institutions' own protocols. Collaborator samples were shipped for TCRbeta analysis as frozen whole blood, isolated PBMCs, or DNA extracted from either sample type. This receptor was taken from a man aged 35 to 55 who had recovered from COVID-19. Source material: peripheral blood. The chain is made from TRBV29-1 and TRBJ2-1; the D gene is unclear. The nucleotide sequence is TGCAGCGTTGTCCGGGTTGGGAATGAGCAGTTCTTC. Translated, it reads CSVVRVGNEQFF.